This T cell receptor beta chain originates from a study of response to subunit inactivated influenza vaccine. Study-wide points: Each seasonal flu vaccination may recruit only limited new T cells, authors suggested.

From the RT-PCR reads, TCRdb called clonotypes with MiXCR, one entry per CDR3 protein. The repertoire holds 450,000 to 600,000 distinct CDR3 sequences, with roughly 7.6% as singletons. Germline V gene sequence: CDR1 LGHDT, CDR2 YNNKEL (reference sequence). Trimming pared 3 bases from V and 1 base from J, leaving 13 bases between. The CDR3 totals 15 residues. Comments on this clonotype: The target antigen is unknown.

The chain couples TRBV3-1 to TRBJ2-7, with a weak D call TRBD2 (5 bases). The sequence was obtained from a man in his fifties or sixties who received an inactivated influenza vaccine. Source: PBMCs from blood, taken around 25 months after vaccination. CDR3 amino acids: CASSQAPSPSYEQYF. CDR3 nucleotides: TGTGCCAGCAGCCAGGCACCTAGCCCGTCCTACGAGCAGTACTTC.